These T cell receptor beta chains were read from a single sample in a study of CD8 T cell repertoires and HIV-1 epitope variants. TCRdb keeps only in-frame clones here, not all; method: immunoSEQ multiplex PCR. The table includes roughly 5,000 clones, 50% to 75% detected once. No antigen has been identified for these receptors. Sequencing input: cultured CD8+ T cells derived from PBMCs. Receptors were obtained from a male donor with HIV. Each CDR3 is given with its conserved first and last residue. A D gene is named only where the DNA matches it firmly. Clone sizes are given selectively: once, few, many, or a class where the clone is expanded.

v_gene: TRBV25-1
j_gene: TRBJ2-1
abundance: -
d_gene: TRBD2
CDR3nt: TGTGCCACCACTAGCGGGAGAAGCAATGAGCAGTTCTTC
CDR3aa: CATTSGRSNEQFF

v_gene: TRBV15
j_gene: TRBJ2-7
abundance: -
d_gene: TRBD1
CDR3nt: TGTGCCACCAGCGATGGGACAGGTGGCATTGGCGAGCAGTACTTC
CDR3aa: CATSDGTGGIGEQYF

v_gene: TRBV7-2
j_gene: TRBJ2-7
abundance: few
d_gene: -
CDR3nt: TGTGCCAGCAGCTTAGAATTAGGGCAGTACGAGCAGTACTTC
CDR3aa: CASSLELGQYEQYF

v_gene: TRBV28
j_gene: TRBJ2-1
abundance: -
d_gene: TRBD2
CDR3nt: TGTGCCAGCAGCTTGGGAGGGGCCGCTTACAATGAGCAGTTCTTC
CDR3aa: CASSLGGAAYNEQFF

v_gene: TRBV4-3
j_gene: TRBJ2-2
abundance: -
d_gene: -
CDR3nt: TGCGCCAGCAGCCAAGATCGGCCTTACACCGGGGAGCTGTTTTTT
CDR3aa: CASSQDRPYTGELFF

v_gene: TRBV11-2
j_gene: TRBJ2-7
abundance: few
d_gene: TRBD1
CDR3nt: TGTGCCAGCAGCTTAGTCGCCCCCGGGACAGGGTCCTACGAGCAGTACTTC
CDR3aa: CASSLVAPGTGSYEQYF

v_gene: TRBV19
j_gene: TRBJ1-5
abundance: few
d_gene: -
CDR3nt: TGTGCCAGTAGTGTCGGGGAATGGGGCAATCAGCCCCAGCATTTT
CDR3aa: CASSVGEWGNQPQHF

v_gene: TRBV6-4
j_gene: TRBJ2-1
abundance: -
d_gene: -
CDR3nt: TGTGCCACCTCTCGGGTAGATTCGAATGAGCAGTTCTTC
CDR3aa: CATSRVDSNEQFF

v_gene: TRBV5-6
j_gene: TRBJ2-7
abundance: few
d_gene: TRBD2
CDR3nt: TGTGCCAGCAGCGCGGGACTAGGTTCCTCCGAGCAGTACTTC
CDR3aa: CASSAGLGSSEQYF

v_gene: TRBV7-4
j_gene: TRBJ2-7
abundance: -
d_gene: TRBD1
CDR3nt: TGTGCCAGCAGCTTGGGACAGTACCTTCGTGAGCAGTACTTC
CDR3aa: CASSLGQYLREQYF

v_gene: TRBV6-5
j_gene: TRBJ1-2
abundance: -
d_gene: -
CDR3nt: TGTGCCAGCAGTTACGGGGGGGGCGGAGGCTACACCTTC
CDR3aa: CASSYGGGGGYTF

v_gene: TRBV28
j_gene: TRBJ2-3
abundance: -
d_gene: -
CDR3nt: TGTGCCAGCAGTTTAGGAGCGGTAAGCACAGATACGCAGTATTTT
CDR3aa: CASSLGAVSTDTQYF

v_gene: TRBV19
j_gene: TRBJ2-1
abundance: -
d_gene: -
CDR3nt: TGTGCCAGTAGTATTTGGCAAAATGAGCAGTTCTTC
CDR3aa: CASSIWQNEQFF

v_gene: TRBV18
j_gene: TRBJ1-1
abundance: -
d_gene: -
CDR3nt: TGTGCCAGCTCACCCCGACAGCCTGAAGCTTTCTTT
CDR3aa: CASSPRQPEAFF

v_gene: TRBV9
j_gene: TRBJ2-3
abundance: -
d_gene: -
CDR3nt: TGTGCCAGCAGCCCTCGCGGGAGCACAGATACGCAGTATTTT
CDR3aa: CASSPRGSTDTQYF

v_gene: TRBV5-5
j_gene: TRBJ2-3
abundance: -
d_gene: -
CDR3nt: TGTGCCAGCAGCTTATGGGGACCCACAGATACGCAGTATTTT
CDR3aa: CASSLWGPTDTQYF

v_gene: TRBV5-1
j_gene: TRBJ2-7
abundance: large
d_gene: -
CDR3nt: TGCGCCAGCAGCCCTGAGTTGGATTACTACGAGCAGTACTTC
CDR3aa: CASSPELDYYEQYF

v_gene: TRBV21-1
j_gene: TRBJ2-3
abundance: -
d_gene: -
CDR3nt: TGTGCCAGCAGTTCTAGCGGATCGGGCACAGATACGCAGTATTTT
CDR3aa: CASSSSGSGTDTQYF

v_gene: TRBV9
j_gene: TRBJ2-1
abundance: -
d_gene: TRBD2
CDR3nt: TGTGCCAGCAGCGTGGGAGCGGGGGAGCACAATGAGCAGTTCTTC
CDR3aa: CASSVGAGEHNEQFF

v_gene: TRBV4-3
j_gene: TRBJ1-1
abundance: few
d_gene: -
CDR3nt: TGCGCCAGCAGCCAAGATCAAGATGGGGGGGGGTACACTGAAGCTTTCTTT
CDR3aa: CASSQDQDGGGYTEAFF

v_gene: TRBV9
j_gene: TRBJ1-6
abundance: -
d_gene: TRBD1
CDR3nt: TGTGCCAGCAGCGTGATGGGCAGGGGGGATTCACCCCTCCACTTT
CDR3aa: CASSVMGRGDSPLHF

v_gene: TRBV6-1
j_gene: TRBJ2-1
abundance: -
d_gene: TRBD1
CDR3nt: TGTGCCAGCAGTGAAACAGGGGTTCTCGATGAGCAGTTCTTC
CDR3aa: CASSETGVLDEQFF

v_gene: TRBV15
j_gene: TRBJ2-7
abundance: -
d_gene: -
CDR3nt: TGTGCCACCAGCAGAGCCCCGCTCGGCGAGCAGTACTTC
CDR3aa: CATSRAPLGEQYF

v_gene: TRBV30
j_gene: TRBJ1-1
abundance: -
d_gene: -
CDR3nt: TGTGCCTGGAGTGTTGGAGGGCACACTGAAGCTTTCTTT
CDR3aa: CAWSVGGHTEAFF

v_gene: TRBV7-6
j_gene: TRBJ2-3
abundance: few
d_gene: TRBD2
CDR3nt: TGTGCCAGCAGCTTAGCGCGGGCTAGCGGGACGAGCACAGATACGCAGTATTTT
CDR3aa: CASSLARASGTSTDTQYF

v_gene: TRBV10-1
j_gene: TRBJ2-3
abundance: -
d_gene: -
CDR3nt: TGCGCCAGCAGTGAGAAGGGGGCAGATACGCAGTATTTT
CDR3aa: CASSEKGADTQYF

v_gene: TRBV4-1
j_gene: TRBJ2-2
abundance: -
d_gene: TRBD1
CDR3nt: TGCGCCAGCGGACAGGGATACACCGGGGAGCTGTTTTTT
CDR3aa: CASGQGYTGELFF

v_gene: TRBV11-1
j_gene: TRBJ1-1
abundance: -
d_gene: -
CDR3nt: TGTGCCAGCAGCTTGACAGCCGGGGGTACTGAAGCTTTCTTT
CDR3aa: CASSLTAGGTEAFF

v_gene: TRBV28
j_gene: TRBJ2-2
abundance: -
d_gene: -
CDR3nt: TGTGCCAGCAGGGCGCTGTGGCAGAAAATGGCGACCGGGGAGCTGTTTTTT
CDR3aa: CASRALWQKMATGELFF

v_gene: TRBV18
j_gene: TRBJ2-1
abundance: -
d_gene: TRBD2
CDR3nt: TGTGCCAGCCTGAGAAGCGGGGGGGCCGGAAATGAGCAGTTCTTC
CDR3aa: CASLRSGGAGNEQFF

v_gene: TRBV4-1
j_gene: TRBJ2-3
abundance: -
d_gene: -
CDR3nt: TGCGCCAGCAGCCAAAAAGGCTCGAGTGCAGATACGCAGTATTTT
CDR3aa: CASSQKGSSADTQYF

v_gene: TRBV27
j_gene: TRBJ1-4
abundance: -
d_gene: TRBD1
CDR3nt: TGTGCCAGCAGTCTCGGGACAGGGGGCTACGCGGAAAAACTGTTTTTT
CDR3aa: CASSLGTGGYAEKLFF

v_gene: TRBV9
j_gene: TRBJ2-1
abundance: -
d_gene: -
CDR3nt: TGTGCCAGCAGCGTAGTTTCTTTCGATGAGCAGTTCTTC
CDR3aa: CASSVVSFDEQFF

v_gene: TRBV27
j_gene: TRBJ2-1
abundance: -
d_gene: TRBD2
CDR3nt: TGTGCCAGCAGTTTAGAACTAGCGGACGATGAGCAGTTCTTC
CDR3aa: CASSLELADDEQFF

v_gene: TRBV2
j_gene: TRBJ2-7
abundance: -
d_gene: TRBD2
CDR3nt: TGTGCCAGCAGTGTGGGACTAGCGGGATACGAGCAGTACTTC
CDR3aa: CASSVGLAGYEQYF

v_gene: TRBV30
j_gene: TRBJ2-7
abundance: -
d_gene: -
CDR3nt: TGTGCCTGGAGAATCGACTCGAGCTCCTACGAGCAGTACTTC
CDR3aa: CAWRIDSSSYEQYF

v_gene: TRBV15
j_gene: TRBJ2-3
abundance: -
d_gene: TRBD1
CDR3nt: TGTGCCACCAGCCGAAGGACAGGGTCCAAGGGCACAGATACGCAGTATTTT
CDR3aa: CATSRRTGSKGTDTQYF

v_gene: TRBV4-2
j_gene: TRBJ1-6
abundance: few
d_gene: TRBD1
CDR3nt: TGTGCCAGCAGCCAAGAGACCGGGACAGGGGGTTTCAATTCACCCCTCCACTTT
CDR3aa: CASSQETGTGGFNSPLHF

v_gene: TRBV7-9
j_gene: TRBJ2-5
abundance: once
d_gene: -
CDR3nt: TGTGCCAGCAGCTCGACCCAGGGTTTAGAGACCCAGTACTTC
CDR3aa: CASSSTQGLETQYF

v_gene: TRBV6-6
j_gene: TRBJ2-1
abundance: -
d_gene: -
CDR3nt: TGTGCCAGCAGCCGACCCTACAATGAGCAGTTCTTC
CDR3aa: CASSRPYNEQFF

v_gene: TRBV11-1
j_gene: TRBJ2-1
abundance: -
d_gene: -
CDR3nt: TGTGCCAGCAGCTTAGCCGGACAGAGCTACAATGAGCAGTTCTTC
CDR3aa: CASSLAGQSYNEQFF

v_gene: TRBV15
j_gene: TRBJ2-1
abundance: -
d_gene: TRBD2
CDR3nt: TGTGCCACCAGCAGAGGTATAGCGGGGGGGAATGAGCAGTTCTTC
CDR3aa: CATSRGIAGGNEQFF

v_gene: TRBV6-5
j_gene: TRBJ2-1
abundance: -
d_gene: -
CDR3nt: TGTGCCAGCAGTAAGACAGGATTCAATGAGCAGTTCTTC
CDR3aa: CASSKTGFNEQFF

v_gene: TRBV6-5
j_gene: TRBJ1-3
abundance: -
d_gene: -
CDR3nt: TGTGCCAGCAGTACGGGTGGAAACACCATATATTTT
CDR3aa: CASSTGGNTIYF